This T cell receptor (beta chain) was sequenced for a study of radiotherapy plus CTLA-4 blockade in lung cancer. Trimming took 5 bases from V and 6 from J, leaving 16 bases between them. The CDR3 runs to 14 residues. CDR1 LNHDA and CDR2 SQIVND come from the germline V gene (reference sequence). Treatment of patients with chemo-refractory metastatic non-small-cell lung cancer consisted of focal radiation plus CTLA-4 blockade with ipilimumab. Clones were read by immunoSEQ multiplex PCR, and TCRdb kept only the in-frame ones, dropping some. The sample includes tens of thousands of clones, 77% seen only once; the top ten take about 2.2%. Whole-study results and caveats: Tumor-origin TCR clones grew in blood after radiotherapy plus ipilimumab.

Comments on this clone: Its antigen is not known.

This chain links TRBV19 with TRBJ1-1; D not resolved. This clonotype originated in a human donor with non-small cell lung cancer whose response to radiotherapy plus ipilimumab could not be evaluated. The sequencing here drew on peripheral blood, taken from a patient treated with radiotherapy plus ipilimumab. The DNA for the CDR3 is TGTGCCAGTAGTCTCAGGACTCGCGGAGCTGAAGCTTTCTTT. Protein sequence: CASSLRTRGAEAFF. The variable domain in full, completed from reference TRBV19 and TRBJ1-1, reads DGGITQSPKYLFRKEGQNVTLSCEQNLNHDAMYWYRQDPGQGLRLIYYSQIVNDFQKGDIAEGYSVSREKKESFPLTVTSAQKNPTAFYLCASSLRTRGAEAFFGQGTRLTVV.